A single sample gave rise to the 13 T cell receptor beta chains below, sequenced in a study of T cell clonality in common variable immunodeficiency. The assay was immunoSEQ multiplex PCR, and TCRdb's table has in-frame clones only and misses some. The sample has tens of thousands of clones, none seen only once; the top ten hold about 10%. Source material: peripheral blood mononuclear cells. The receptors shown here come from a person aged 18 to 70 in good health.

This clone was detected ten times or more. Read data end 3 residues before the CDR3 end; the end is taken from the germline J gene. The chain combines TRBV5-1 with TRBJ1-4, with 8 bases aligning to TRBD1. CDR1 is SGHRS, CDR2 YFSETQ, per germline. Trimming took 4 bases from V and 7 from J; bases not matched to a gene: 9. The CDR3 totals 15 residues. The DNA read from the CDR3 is TGCGCCAGCAGCAGGTCCCAGGGGGCGCGTGAAAAA. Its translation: CASSRSQGAREK. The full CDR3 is CASSRSQGAREKLFF.

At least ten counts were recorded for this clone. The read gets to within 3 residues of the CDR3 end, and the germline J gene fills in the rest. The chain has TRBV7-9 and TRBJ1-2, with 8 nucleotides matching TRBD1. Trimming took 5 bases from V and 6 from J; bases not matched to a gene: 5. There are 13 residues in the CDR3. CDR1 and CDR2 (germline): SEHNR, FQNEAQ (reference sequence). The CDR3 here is CASSPTGGDGYTF. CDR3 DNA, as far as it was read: TGTGCCAGCAGCCCTACAGGGGGGGATGGC.

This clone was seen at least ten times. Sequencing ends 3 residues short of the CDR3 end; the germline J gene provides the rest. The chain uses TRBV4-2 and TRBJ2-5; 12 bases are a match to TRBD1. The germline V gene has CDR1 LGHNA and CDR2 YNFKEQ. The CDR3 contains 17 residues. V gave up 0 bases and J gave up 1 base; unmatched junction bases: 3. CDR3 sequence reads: CASSQDGTGGGQETQYF. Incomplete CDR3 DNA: TGTGCCAGCAGCCAAGATGGGACAGGGGGCGGCCAAGAGACC.

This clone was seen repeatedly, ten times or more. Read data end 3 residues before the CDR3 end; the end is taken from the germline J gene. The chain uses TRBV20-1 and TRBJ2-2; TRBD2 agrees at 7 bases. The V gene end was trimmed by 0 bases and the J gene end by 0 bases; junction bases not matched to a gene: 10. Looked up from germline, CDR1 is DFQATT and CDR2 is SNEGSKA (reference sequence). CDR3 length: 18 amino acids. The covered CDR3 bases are TGCAGTGCTAGAGATCCTATTGCAGCGGGAACGAACACCGGGGAG. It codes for CSARDPIAAGTNTGE. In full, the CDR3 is CSARDPIAAGTNTGELFF.

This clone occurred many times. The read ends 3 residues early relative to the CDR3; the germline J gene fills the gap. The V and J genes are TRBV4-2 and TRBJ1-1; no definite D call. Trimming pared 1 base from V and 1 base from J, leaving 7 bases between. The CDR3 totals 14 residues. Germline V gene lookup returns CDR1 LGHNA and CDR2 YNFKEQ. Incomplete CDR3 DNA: TGTGCCAGCAGCCAAGGCCAGAAGAACACTGAA. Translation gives CASSQGQKNTE. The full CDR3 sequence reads CASSQGQKNTEAFF.

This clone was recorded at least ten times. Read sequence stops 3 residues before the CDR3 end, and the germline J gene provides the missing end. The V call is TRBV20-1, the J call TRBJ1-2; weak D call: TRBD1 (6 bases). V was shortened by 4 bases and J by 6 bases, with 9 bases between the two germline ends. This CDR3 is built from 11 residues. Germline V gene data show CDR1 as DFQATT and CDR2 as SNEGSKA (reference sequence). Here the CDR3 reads CSATGDHGYTF. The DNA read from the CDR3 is TGCAGTGCTACAGGGGATCATGGC.

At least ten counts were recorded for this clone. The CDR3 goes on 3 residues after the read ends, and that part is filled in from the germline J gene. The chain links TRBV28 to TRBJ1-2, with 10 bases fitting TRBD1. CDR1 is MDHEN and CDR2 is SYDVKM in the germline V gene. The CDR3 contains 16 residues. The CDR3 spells CASSLSPTGTGDGYTF. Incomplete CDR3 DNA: TGTGCCAGCAGTTTATCGCCTACCGGGACAGGGGACGGC.

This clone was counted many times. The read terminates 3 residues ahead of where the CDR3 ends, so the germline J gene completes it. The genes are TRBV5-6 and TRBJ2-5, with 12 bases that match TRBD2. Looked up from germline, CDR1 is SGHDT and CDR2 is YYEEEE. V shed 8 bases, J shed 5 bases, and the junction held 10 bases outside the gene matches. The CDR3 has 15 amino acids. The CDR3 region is CASQPSGGAGETQYF. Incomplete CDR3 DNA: TGTGCCAGTCAGCCTAGCGGGGGGGCCGGGGAGACC.

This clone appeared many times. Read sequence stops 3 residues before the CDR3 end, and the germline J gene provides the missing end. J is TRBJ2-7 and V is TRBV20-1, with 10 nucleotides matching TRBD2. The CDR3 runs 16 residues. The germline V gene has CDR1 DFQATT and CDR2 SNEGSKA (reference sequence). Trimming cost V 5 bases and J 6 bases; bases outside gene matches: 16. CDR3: CSAAPFSGGALGEQYF. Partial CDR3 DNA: TGCAGTGCTGCCCCTTTCAGCGGGGGGGCCTTAGGCGAG.

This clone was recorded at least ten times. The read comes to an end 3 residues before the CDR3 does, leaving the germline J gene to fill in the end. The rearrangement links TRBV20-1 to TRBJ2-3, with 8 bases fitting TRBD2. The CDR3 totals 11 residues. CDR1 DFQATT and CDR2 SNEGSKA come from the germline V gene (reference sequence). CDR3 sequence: CSAPRTSSQYF. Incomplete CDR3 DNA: TGCAGTGCTCCCCGGACTAGCTCG.

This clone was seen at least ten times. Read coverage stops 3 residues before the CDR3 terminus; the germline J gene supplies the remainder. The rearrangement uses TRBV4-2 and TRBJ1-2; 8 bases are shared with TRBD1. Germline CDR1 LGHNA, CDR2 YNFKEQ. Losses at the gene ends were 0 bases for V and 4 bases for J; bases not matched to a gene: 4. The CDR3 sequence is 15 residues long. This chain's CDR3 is CASSQEGTGSYGYTF. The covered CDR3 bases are TGTGCCAGCAGCCAAGAGGGGACAGGATCCTATGGC.

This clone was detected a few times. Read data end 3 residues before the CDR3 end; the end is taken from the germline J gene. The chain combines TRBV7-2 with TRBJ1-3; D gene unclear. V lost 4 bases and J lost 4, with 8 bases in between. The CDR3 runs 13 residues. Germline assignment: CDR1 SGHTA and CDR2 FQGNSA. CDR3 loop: CASSYDGGNTIYF. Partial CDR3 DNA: TGTGCCAGCAGCTATGACGGGGGAAACACC.

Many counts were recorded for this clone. The sequenced CDR3 bases are TGTGCCAGCAGCTCGGACAGCATCAATGAG. Its translation is CASSSDSINE. The full CDR3 sequence reads CASSSDSINEQFF. The chain couples TRBV5-6 to TRBJ2-1; D is perhaps TRBD1 (6 bases). The read ends 3 residues early relative to the CDR3; the germline J gene fills the gap. Germline V gene lookup returns CDR1 SGHDT and CDR2 YYEEEE. The CDR3 contains 13 residues. The V and J ends lost 3 bases and 6 bases respectively, with 10 bases between them.